These T cell receptor beta chains were read from a single sample in a study of tumor-infiltrating lymphocytes in primary liver carcinoma. MiXCR, run by TCRdb on the multiplex PCR reads, gives a single entry per CDR3 protein. The repertoire holds 300,000 to 400,000 distinct CDR3 sequences, about 65% seen once, with 5% to 6.5% in the top ten. Sample: peripheral blood. These receptors were collected from a man aged 35 to 55 with primary liver carcinoma and hepatitis B virus infection. Each CDR3 is given with its conserved first and last residue. D genes are given only for firm matches. The size field is filled for only some rows; it gives once, few, many or a size class.

J: TRBJ1-5; V: TRBV10-3; D: -; size: -; DNA: TGTGCCATCGGTGATCAGGGTGGCAGCAATCAGCCGCAGCATTTT; CDR3: CAIGDQGGSNQPQHF
J: TRBJ2-7; V: TRBV5-1; D: TRBD1; size: -; DNA: TGTGCCAGCAGCCCCACTGCGGGACAGGTCATAGTGTACGAGCAGTACTTC; CDR3: CASSPTAGQVIVYEQYF
J: TRBJ2-1; V: TRBV29-1; D: TRBD1; size: many; DNA: TGCAGCGTTGAGATAGGAGACAGGGACGAGCAGTTCTTC; CDR3: CSVEIGDRDEQFF
J: TRBJ1-6; V: TRBV6-5; D: -; size: -; DNA: TGTGCCGGCAGAGACCCCGATTCACCCCTTCACTTT; CDR3: CAGRDPDSPLHF
J: TRBJ2-7; V: TRBV4-2; D: TRBD2; size: many; DNA: TGTGCCAGCAGCCAAGATAGGCTAGCGGGTGCCTACGAGCAGTACTTC; CDR3: CASSQDRLAGAYEQYF
J: TRBJ2-7; V: TRBV11-2; D: -; size: -; DNA: TGTGCCGGCACCTTAGGTGACACGGGTAGGGAGCAGTACTTC; CDR3: CAGTLGDTGREQYF
J: TRBJ2-1; V: TRBV11-2; D: TRBD2; size: -; DNA: TGTGCCAGCAGCTCTTCCGGGACTAGTGGGCCAAGCTCCTACAATGAGCAGTTCTTC; CDR3: CASSSSGTSGPSSYNEQFF
J: TRBJ2-3; V: TRBV6-1; D: -; size: few; DNA: TGTGCCAGCGGGGGCGAGACGGTCGCAGATACGCAGTATTTT; CDR3: CASGGETVADTQYF
J: TRBJ2-7; V: TRBV6-5; D: TRBD1; size: -; DNA: TGTGCCAGCAGTTACTATGGGGGAACAGGGGTCGTCTACGAGCAGTACTTC; CDR3: CASSYYGGTGVVYEQYF
J: TRBJ2-2; V: TRBV11-1; D: -; size: -; DNA: TGTGCCAGCAGCACGGACAGCATGAACACCGGGGAGCTGTTTTTT; CDR3: CASSTDSMNTGELFF